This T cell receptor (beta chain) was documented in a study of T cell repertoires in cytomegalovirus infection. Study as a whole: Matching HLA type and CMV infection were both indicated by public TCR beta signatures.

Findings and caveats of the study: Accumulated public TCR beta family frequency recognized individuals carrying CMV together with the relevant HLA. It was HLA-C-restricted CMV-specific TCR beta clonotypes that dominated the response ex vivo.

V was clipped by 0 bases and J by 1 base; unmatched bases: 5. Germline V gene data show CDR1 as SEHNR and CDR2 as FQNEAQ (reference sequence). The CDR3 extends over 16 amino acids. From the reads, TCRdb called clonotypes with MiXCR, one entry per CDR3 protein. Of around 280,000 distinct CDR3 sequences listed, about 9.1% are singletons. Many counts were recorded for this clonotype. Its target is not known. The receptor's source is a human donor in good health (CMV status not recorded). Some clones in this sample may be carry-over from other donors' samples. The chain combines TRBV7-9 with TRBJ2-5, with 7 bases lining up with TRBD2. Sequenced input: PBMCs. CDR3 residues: CASSLAGGSSQETQYF. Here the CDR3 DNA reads TGTGCCAGCAGCTTAGCGGGCGGGAGCAGCCAAGAGACCCAGTACTTC.